This record covers a single T cell receptor beta chain. Its cognate antigen is unknown. With 60 Vbeta and 13 Jbeta primers, the PCR was carried out. Repertoires were generated with immunoSEQ multiplex PCR, while TCRdb's copy carries only in-frame clones and drops some. The profile shows fewer than 150,000 clones, around four fifths of them singletons. These data are taken from a study of cytomegalovirus exposure and HLA in healthy donors. Study results and limitations: In a later analysis, HLA-associated TCR beta chains were more clonally expanded than equally common others. The majority of TCR sequences were rare, yet some public TCRs appeared in many donors. Presence/absence analysis assumed near-uniform sequencing depth across donors.

Trimming removed 6 bases at V and 7 bases at J, with 22 bases between. The CDR3 has 15 amino acids. Germline V gene data show CDR1 as SGHDT and CDR2 as YYEEEE. The clonotype originates from a woman aged 40 to 50 in good health and CMV-seronegative. J is TRBJ1-1 and V is TRBV5-6; D may be TRBD1 (6 bases). Sequenced input: PBMCs. The CDR3 sequence is CASTPYNRDTVEAFF. The DNA for the CDR3 is TGTGCCAGCACCCCTTACAACCGGGACACGGTTGAAGCTTTCTTT.